This is a list of T cell receptor beta chains from one sample in a study of cytomegalovirus exposure and HLA in healthy donors. This table comes from immunoSEQ multiplex PCR, and its TCRdb copy is limited to in-frame clones, with some not included. The table shows about 76,000 clones, with over 60% occurring only once. Source material: PBMCs. The origin of the receptors is a woman aged 40 to 50 in good health and CMV-seropositive. CDR3s include the opening cysteine and the closing phenylalanine or tryptophan. A D gene is named only where the DNA matches it firmly. Clone sizes are given selectively: once, few, many, or a class where the clone is expanded.

>NA|TRBV11-1|TRBJ2-1|once
CASSFSGVVREYNEQFF
TGTGCCAGCAGCTTCAGTGGGGTAGTGAGGGAATACAATGAGCAGTTCTTC
>NA|TRBV27|TRBJ2-3|NA
CASSWGRSTDTQYF
TGTGCCAGCAGTTGGGGGCGAAGCACAGATACGCAGTATTTT
>NA|TRBV11-3|TRBJ2-1|few
CASSLERGEQFF
TGTGCCAGCAGCTTAGAGCGGGGTGAGCAGTTCTTC
>TRBD1|TRBV27|TRBJ1-2|NA
CASSRGQLGGYTF
TGTGCCAGCAGTCGGGGACAGCTGGGGGGCTACACCTTC
>NA|TRBV18|TRBJ2-7|NA
CASSPRENYEQYF
TGTGCCAGCTCACCGAGAGAGAACTACGAGCAGTACTTC
>NA|TRBV29-1|TRBJ2-5|NA
CSVETRVKETQYF
TGCAGCGTTGAGACCCGGGTTAAAGAGACCCAGTACTTC
>NA|TRBV2|TRBJ2-7|NA
CASTGYYEQYF
TGTGCCAGTACAGGGTACTACGAGCAGTACTTC
>NA|TRBV7-9|TRBJ1-2|NA
CASSFRLGESTNYGYTF
TGTGCCAGCAGTTTCCGCCTGGGAGAATCGACTAACTATGGCTACACCTTC
>NA|TRBV5-1|TRBJ2-1|NA
CASSYLSGTNYNEQFF
TGCGCCAGCAGCTACCTTAGCGGCACCAATTACAATGAGCAGTTCTTC
>NA|TRBV7-3|TRBJ2-2|NA
CASSRGSRTGELFF
TGTGCCAGCAGCAGAGGAAGTAGGACCGGGGAGCTGTTTTTT
>TRBD2|TRBV9|TRBJ2-7|NA
CASSVSVSGGAGEQYF
TGTGCCAGCAGCGTAAGCGTTAGCGGGGGGGCTGGAGAGCAGTACTTC
>NA|TRBV4-3|TRBJ1-3|NA
CASSQELQVSGNTIYF
TGCGCCAGCAGCCAAGAATTACAGGTTTCAGGAAACACCATATATTTT
>TRBD1|TRBV7-3|TRBJ1-2|NA
CASSPNPGTGYGYTF
TGTGCCAGCAGCCCAAACCCTGGGACAGGGTATGGCTACACCTTC
>TRBD2|TRBV9|TRBJ2-5|few
CASSAATGGLKETQYF
TGTGCCAGCAGCGCAGCTACGGGGGGACTCAAAGAGACCCAGTACTTC
>NA|TRBV5-1|TRBJ2-7|NA
CASSLGGARDEQYF
TGCGCCAGCAGCTTAGGGGGGGCGCGGGACGAGCAGTACTTC
>TRBD2|TRBV7-9|TRBJ2-7|NA
CASSLSSGVVSYEQYF
TGTGCCAGCAGCTTGAGTAGCGGGGTGGTCTCCTACGAGCAGTACTTC
>TRBD2|TRBV5-6|TRBJ2-5|few
CASSIGGGRLQTQYF
TGTGCCAGCAGTATCGGGGGAGGGAGGTTACAGACCCAGTACTTC
>NA|TRBV25-1|TRBJ1-2|NA
CASSEYFHGGDKNGYTF
TGTGCCAGCAGTGAATATTTTCATGGGGGGGATAAGAATGGCTACACCTTC
>NA|TRBV2|TRBJ1-2|NA
CASSGLQGLYGYTF
TGTGCCAGCAGTGGGCTGCAGGGACTATATGGCTACACCTTC
>NA|TRBV27|TRBJ1-2|NA
CASSLWYRTANYGYTF
TGTGCCAGCAGTTTATGGTACAGGACAGCTAACTATGGCTACACCTTC
>TRBD1|TRBV2|TRBJ2-1|NA
CASSETGREQFF
TGTGCCAGCAGTGAGACAGGGCGTGAGCAGTTCTTC
>NA|TRBV10-2|TRBJ1-5|NA
CASSDRAFNQPQHF
TGCGCCAGCAGTGACAGGGCCTTCAATCAGCCCCAGCATTTT
>TRBD2|TRBV7-2|TRBJ2-1|NA
CASSLELAGGRNEQFF
TGTGCCAGCAGCTTAGAATTAGCGGGGGGCAGGAATGAGCAGTTCTTC
>TRBD1|TRBV7-9|TRBJ1-1|NA
CASSLAGTGRGTEAFF
TGTGCCAGCAGCTTAGCGGGGACAGGGAGGGGCACTGAAGCTTTCTTT
>TRBD2|TRBV15|TRBJ2-2|NA
CATSRVRGGTNTGELFF
TGTGCCACCAGCAGAGTCCGGGGGGGCACGAACACCGGGGAGCTGTTTTTT
>TRBD2|TRBV19|TRBJ2-1|NA
CASSIVGTSGSNEQFF
TGTGCCAGTAGTATAGTTGGGACTAGCGGATCCAATGAGCAGTTCTTC
>NA|TRBV4-3|TRBJ1-4|NA
CASSQEWPGWGEKLFF
TGCGCCAGCAGCCAAGAATGGCCAGGGTGGGGTGAAAAACTGTTTTTT
>TRBD2|TRBV28|TRBJ2-7|few
CASSRERDYSYEQYF
TGTGCCAGCAGTCGTGAACGGGACTACTCCTACGAGCAGTACTTC
>TRBD1|TRBV30|TRBJ2-7|NA
CAWSVHGTAMQYF
TGTGCCTGGAGTGTCCATGGGACAGCTATGCAGTACTTC
>TRBD1|TRBV5-6|TRBJ1-5|NA
CASSIRQGISNQPQHF
TGTGCCAGCAGCATAAGACAGGGGATCAGCAATCAGCCCCAGCATTTT
>TRBD2|TRBV27|TRBJ2-7|NA
CASSPRGDEQYF
TGTGCCAGCAGTCCCCGGGGGGACGAGCAGTACTTC
>NA|TRBV5-4|TRBJ2-5|NA
CASSPGGGRARETQYF
TGTGCCAGCAGCCCAGGGGGCGGGAGGGCCCGGGAGACCCAGTACTTC
>NA|TRBV18|TRBJ2-3|NA
CASSPPDFIEGQVSDTQYF
TGTGCCAGCTCACCACCGGACTTCATCGAGGGCCAGGTCTCGGATACGCAGTATTTT
>NA|TRBV6-1|TRBJ2-7|NA
CASSAGGYEQYF
TGTGCCAGCAGTGCGGGCGGGTACGAGCAGTACTTC
>NA|TRBV6-5|TRBJ1-1|NA
CASSYDSRTEAFF
TGTGCCAGCAGTTACGACAGCAGGACTGAAGCTTTCTTT
>NA|TRBV30|TRBJ1-4|once
CAWLRKGSGMPNEKLFF
TGTGCCTGGCTACGAAAAGGGAGTGGAATGCCTAATGAAAAACTGTTTTTT
>NA|TRBV6-5|TRBJ2-1|NA
CASSYSQGYEQFF
TGTGCCAGCAGTTACTCACAGGGCTATGAGCAGTTCTTC
>NA|TRBV18|TRBJ1-4|few
CASSPVANEKLFF
TGTGCCAGCTCCCCGGTTGCTAATGAAAAACTGTTTTTT
>TRBD1|TRBV7-9|TRBJ2-7|once
CASSTPSGTGGDSYEQYF
TGTGCCAGCAGCACCCCCTCCGGGACAGGGGGGGACTCCTACGAGCAGTACTTC
>NA|TRBV15|TRBJ1-2|NA
CATSRIPTGQHGYTF
TGTGCCACCAGCAGAATTCCTACTGGACAGCATGGCTACACCTTC
>NA|TRBV7-9|TRBJ1-1|NA
CASSFYGEGTEAFF
TGTGCCAGCAGCTTTTACGGGGAGGGCACTGAAGCTTTCTTT